This entry describes one T cell receptor beta chain. Its antigen target is currently unknown. Base quality data are lacking; no much larger clone is found one base away. The time point label, read with the paper, signifies: about 28 days (+/-7) after the second vaccine dose. AZD1222 recipients whose second dose came at about 4 weeks and those whose second dose came at about 12 weeks were combined into one group, since spike-specific TCR depth and breadth did not differ between the two schedules. Vaccinee samples came from UK trials COV001 and COV002, including a single-blind randomized controlled phase 2/3 trial of AZD1222 (ChAdOx1 nCoV-19) in healthy adults. For TCRbeta chain sequencing, PBMC samples from trial participants were taken at day 0 and at day 28 after the second dose. Spanning cysteine to phenylalanine, the CDR3 consists of 19 amino acids. The retained sequence is limited to the CDR3, 57 bases, with the frame set at the first base.

These data are taken from a study of T cell responses to AZD1222 COVID-19 vaccine (dated by TCRdb to the early 2020s). Broadly, across the study: TCR sequencing was performed for 230 to 250 trial participants, of whom some 200 were given two doses of AZD1222 and some 26 were given two doses of MenACWY control vaccine. Enrollment into the trials was organized by age into subgroups of 18-55, 56-69 and 70-plus years, and those subgroups contained about 150, 27 and 61 TCR-sequenced participants, respectively.

Broader findings and caveats from the paper: Participants were mostly white British, with more females than males. The authors suggested clonal diversity may have been underestimated. Conclusions about previously exposed vaccinees are limited because only a handful of AZD1222 recipients were SARS-CoV-2 seropositive at baseline. In the small 56-69-year group, the increase in depth fell short of significance, most likely because of low power. Nearly half of unique spike-specific TCRs reportedly recognized epitopes outside regions mutated in the B.1.351 and B.1.1.7 variants. Spike-specific TCR breadth and depth rose significantly after two AZD1222 doses compared with day 0 and with MenACWY recipients. Vaccine-associated CD4 TCRs spanned the whole spike protein, with dominant responses in regions 160-218 and 743-854. No day 14 peak-response samples were available, so repertoires were characterized only after the peak T cell response.

The CDR3 regions of human TCRbeta chains were analyzed by immunosequencing. In the paper's pipeline: TCRs in the repertoires were compared against a reference library of SARS-CoV-2-specific TCRs that had been generated with the MIRA antigen-specificity platform. Breadth was defined as the fraction of unique TCRs that were SARS-CoV-2-associated, and depth was defined as the fraction of total T cells that were SARS-CoV-2-associated. Each spike-specific TCR was assigned to its reactive spike region and to a CD4 or CD8 class using the MIRA data. Log10-transformed breadth and depth values were compared by one-way ANOVA with Sidak's multiple comparisons tests. TCRdb took over this immuneACCESS table, retaining in-frame rearrangements with V and J assigned. Such tables are incomplete; in checked studies, under half of the missing clones stem from an unresolved V gene, and the remainder is unexplained. V and J calls and clone size are given by that table; D and trimming were obtained from the DNA. This sample lists about 140,000 clones; 80% to 95% were detected once. The biggest ten clones account for approximately 6.8% of the sample.

The TCR comes from an adult who received the AZD1222 COVID-19 vaccine. The chain joins TRBV21-1 to TRBJ1-5. TRBV21-1 has pseudogene status. The material sequenced was peripheral blood, taken 28 days after the second AZD1222 dose. The DNA reads as follows: TGTGCCGGGAGGGTTTCAGGGACCTTGGCTGGGTATAGCAATCAGCCCCAGCATTTT. Its protein reads: CAGRVSGTLAGYSNQPQHF.